The T cell receptor (beta chain) under discussion was sequenced for a study of shared clonotypes between healthy human individuals. Germline V gene sequence: CDR1 SEHNR, CDR2 FQNEAQ (reference sequence). Trimming stripped 3 bases from V and 4 bases from J, with 15 bases between. The CDR3 totals 15 residues. TCRdb keeps only in-frame clones here, not all; method: immunoSEQ multiplex PCR. The sample includes about 2.4 million clones, approximately 93% of them seen just once. The chain employs TRBV7-9 and TRBJ1-2; tentatively, D is TRBD1 (5 bases). The receptor was isolated from a man between 18 and 35 years old in good health. Some clones in this sample may be carry-over from other donors' samples. Sequenced input: naive CD4+ T cells from PBMCs. Subset here: CD45RA+ positively selected. Written as DNA, the CDR3 is TGTGCCAGCAGCTTGACAGCGACCCTAGTCTATGGCTACACCTTC. This translates into CASSLTATLVYGYTF.